Presented here are 32 T cell receptor beta chains from one specimen sequenced in a study of beta chain features in type 1 diabetes. Sequenced material consisted of expressed TCRB transcripts (all of the isolated RNA was reverse transcribed). TCRdb keeps only in-frame clones here, not all; method: immunoSEQ multiplex PCR. The table records hundreds of thousands of clones, around 16% of them present only once. The sample taken for sequencing was naive CD4+ T cells from blood. These receptors all stem from a young man in good health.

This chain connects TRBV7-3 to TRBJ2-5; perhaps TRBD2 as D (5 bases). From germline, CDR1 is SGHTA and CDR2 FQGTGA. The V gene lost 5 bases and the J gene lost 3 bases, with 10 bases spanning the gap. CDR3 length: 13 amino acids. The CDR3 sequence: CASSPQREETQYF. The CDR3 DNA is TGTGCCAGCAGCCCCCAGAGGGAAGAGACCCAGTACTTC.

The V call is TRBV29-1, the J call TRBJ2-3; 8 bases line up with TRBD1. This CDR3 is built from 14 residues. V shed 5 bases, J shed 14 bases, and the junction held 18 bases outside the gene matches. Germline lookup yields CDR1 SQVTM and CDR2 ANQGSEA. This chain's CDR3 is CSVRGQGESLPRYF. CDR3 DNA sequence: TGCAGCGTTAGAGGACAGGGCGAGTCTCTCCCTAGGTATTTT.

This clone occurred a few times. The chain combines TRBV7-2 with TRBJ2-5; D remains unclear. V gave up 1 base and J gave up 4 bases, with 10 bases separating them. CDR1 and CDR2 (germline): SGHTA, FQGNSA. This CDR3 region has 14 residues. CDR3 coding DNA: TGTGCCAGCAGCTTAGGAGCGATCGGAGAGACCCAGTACTTC. This sequence encodes CASSLGAIGETQYF.

This chain connects TRBV28 to TRBJ1-1; D unclear. This CDR3 is 12 amino acids long. The V and J ends lost 8 bases and 0 bases respectively, with 7 bases between them. Per the germline V gene, CDR1 is MDHEN and CDR2 is SYDVKM. The CDR3 DNA sequence: TGTGCCAGCGCTCCCCTGAACACTGAAGCTTTCTTT. Translation gives CASAPLNTEAFF.

This clone was recorded a few times. The CDR3 sequence is CAIKEEGVPYEQYF. The CDR3 DNA reads TGTGCCATCAAGGAGGAAGGTGTACCCTACGAGCAGTACTTC. V and J are TRBV19 and TRBJ2-7, with D possibly being TRBD2 (5 bases). Germline CDR1 LNHDA, CDR2 SQIVND (reference sequence). This CDR3 region has 14 residues. Between the trimmed V and J ends, which lost 10 bases and 2 bases, there was a span of 18 bases.

This clone was observed a handful of times. Other DNA variants within this sample encode the same CDR3. The rearrangement links TRBV9 to TRBJ2-7; 10 bases are a match to TRBD2. The germline gives CDR1 SGDLS, CDR2 YYNGEE. CDR3 length: 15 residues. After removal of 2 bases from V and 0 bases from J, the junction contained 2 bases not matched to a gene. In DNA form, the CDR3 reads TGTGCCAGCAGCGTTAGCGGGGGGAGCTCCTACGAGCAGTACTTC. It yields the protein CASSVSGGSSYEQYF.

This clone was observed a few times. J is TRBJ2-5 and V is TRBV30; 9 nucleotides align to TRBD1. From germline, CDR1 is GTSNPN and CDR2 SVGIG (reference sequence). J lost 4 bases, V lost 3 bases, and 9 bases had no gene match. The length of the CDR3 is 15 residues. The CDR3 coding sequence is TGTGCCTGGAGAGGGGGGGACAGGGTAACAGAGACCCAGTACTTC. Encoded protein: CAWRGGDRVTETQYF.

Only a few counts were recorded for this clone. This rearrangement joins TRBV6-1 to TRBJ1-2; possible D gene TRBD1, 6 bases. Trimming cost V 6 bases and J 5 bases, with 19 bases left between them. Per germline, CDR1 MNHNS and CDR2 SASEGT. The CDR3 loop spans 15 amino acids. The CDR3 here is CASSQIARGGYGYTF. CDR3 sequence (DNA): TGTGCCAGCAGCCAGATAGCCAGGGGTGGGTATGGCTACACCTTC.

A few counts support this clone. The chain is built from TRBV7-2 and TRBJ1-5; D is possibly TRBD1 (6 bases). The CDR3 is 15 amino acids. Germline loops: CDR1 SGHTA, CDR2 FQGNSA. The V and J ends lost 4 bases and 3 bases respectively, with 13 bases between them. CDR3 sequence reads: CASSWGTIANQPQHF. The CDR3 DNA sequence: TGTGCCAGCAGCTGGGGGACAATAGCCAATCAGCCCCAGCATTTT.

This chain connects TRBV7-9 to TRBJ2-7; D remains ambiguous. Germline V gene sequence: CDR1 SEHNR, CDR2 FQNEAQ (reference sequence). Deletions cut 4 bases from V and 1 base from J, with 5 bases between. CDR3 length equals 12 residues. The DNA for the CDR3 is TGTGCCAGCAGCTATACTTCCTACGAGCAGTACTTC. Encoded protein: CASSYTSYEQYF.

This clone has only a few counts. The rearrangement links TRBV18 to TRBJ2-7; D gene uncertain. Germline CDR1 is KGHSH and CDR2 is LQKENI. Trimming removed 1 base at V and 3 bases at J, with 22 bases between. This CDR3 has 18 amino acids. The CDR3 here is CASSPLPRTSLVSYEQYF. The CDR3 DNA reads as TGTGCCAGCTCACCACTTCCTCGGACCTCTTTAGTAAGCTACGAGCAGTACTTC.

V is TRBV19 and J is TRBJ1-1, with D perhaps TRBD1 (5 bases). The CDR3 extends over 13 amino acids. The germline V gene has CDR1 LNHDA and CDR2 SQIVND (reference sequence). V lost 8 bases, J lost 2 bases, and 12 bases lay in between. The CDR3 DNA reads TGTGCCAGTGAGAGAGGGGCTAACACTGAAGCTTTCTTT. Translated, it gives CASERGANTEAFF. Drawing the rest from reference TRBV19 and TRBJ1-1, the complete variable domain is DGGITQSPKYLFRKEGQNVTLSCEQNLNHDAMYWYRQDPGQGLRLIYYSQIVNDFQKGDIAEGYSVSREKKESFPLTVTSAQKNPTAFYLCASERGANTEAFFGQGTRLTVV.

The genes are TRBV30 and TRBJ2-1, with 9 bases identical to TRBD1. V shed 5 bases and J 8 bases; nucleotides not matched to a gene: 16. CDR1 is GTSNPN and CDR2 is SVGIG in the germline V gene (reference sequence). The CDR3 length is 16 residues. The CDR3 DNA sequence: TGTGCCTGGTTTAGTCTGGCCGGGACAGGGATGCATGAGCAGTTCTTC. Protein product: CAWFSLAGTGMHEQFF.

The rearrangement links TRBV4-2 to TRBJ1-2; tentative D call: TRBD1 (6 bases). This CDR3 region has 16 residues. V was trimmed by 0 bases and J by 3 bases, leaving 14 bases between them. Germline loops: CDR1 LGHNA, CDR2 YNFKEQ. CDR3 sequence reads: CASSQDSQGSYYGYTF. DNA of the CDR3: TGTGCCAGCAGCCAAGATTCCCAGGGGTCATACTATGGCTACACCTTC.

This clone was detected a few times. The rearrangement links TRBV18 to TRBJ1-5; no clear D gene. CDR1 is KGHSH, CDR2 LQKENI, per germline. Trimming shortened V by 3 bases and J by 0 bases, and 9 bases separated the two germline ends. The CDR3 has 15 residues. CDR3 in DNA: TGTGCCAGCTCACCCGCGGGTGGTAGCAATCAGCCCCAGCATTTT. This translates into CASSPAGGSNQPQHF.

This clone was picked up a small number of times. This chain connects TRBV7-3 to TRBJ2-2; maybe TRBD1 (6 bases). Trimming removed 1 base from V and 1 base from J, with 7 bases in between. Germline CDR1 SGHTA, CDR2 FQGTGA. The CDR3 runs 15 residues. DNA of the CDR3: TGTGCCAGCAGCTTAAACAGGGAGAACACCGGGGAGCTGTTTTTT. Protein product: CASSLNRENTGELFF.

In this sample, this clone turned up a few times. This sequence joins TRBV4-2 and TRBJ1-2; the D gene is possibly TRBD1 (5 bases). The germline V and J ends were trimmed by 2 bases and 7 bases, with 17 bases remaining between them. The CDR3 consists of 15 residues. Germline assignment: CDR1 LGHNA and CDR2 YNFKEQ. CDR3 DNA sequence: TGTGCCAGCAGCCAACCTGGGACGGACGGAGCTGGCTACACCTTC. Amino acids: CASSQPGTDGAGYTF.

V and J are TRBV10-3 and TRBJ1-5, with D hard to call. The CDR3 totals 13 residues. The germline V and J ends were trimmed by 7 bases and 0 bases, with 7 bases remaining between them. The germline CDR1 and CDR2 sequences are ENHRY and SYGVKD. The CDR3 sequence: CAIKSDSNQPQHF. CDR3 DNA sequence: TGTGCCATCAAAAGTGATAGCAATCAGCCCCAGCATTTT.

This clone was counted between two and nine times. The chain is built from TRBV18 and TRBJ2-5; unclear D gene. The CDR3 sequence is 13 residues long. Germline V CDR1 and CDR2: KGHSH, LQKENI. The V gene lost 1 base and the J gene lost 5 bases, with 8 bases spanning the gap. The CDR3 DNA follows: TGTGCCAGCTCACCACTGCTGGTGGAGACCCAGTACTTC. Amino acids: CASSPLLVETQYF. Drawing the rest from reference TRBV18 and TRBJ2-5, the complete variable domain is NAGVMQNPRHLVRRRGQEARLRCSPMKGHSHVYWYRQLPEEGLKFMVYLQKENIIDESGMPKERFSAEFPKEGPSILRIQQVVRGDSAAYFCASSPLLVETQYFGPGTRLLVL.

The chain carries TRBV18 and TRBJ2-1, with 11 bases aligning to TRBD2. CDR1 is KGHSH and CDR2 is LQKENI in the germline V gene. The CDR3 has 15 amino acids. Germline trimming cut 4 bases from V and 10 bases from J; bases unmatched to any gene: 9. This CDR3 reads CASSLKGLAAVEQFF. The CDR3 region has the DNA TGTGCCAGCTCACTTAAGGGACTAGCGGCGGTGGAGCAGTTCTTC.

The rearrangement joins TRBV6-5 to TRBJ1-2; D is uncertain. Germline V gene sequence: CDR1 MNHEY, CDR2 SVGAGI. The CDR3 runs to 15 residues. V was pared by 4 bases and J by 4 bases, with 16 bases between. As DNA, the CDR3 is TGTGCCAGCAGTTCCCTCAGGAAGACTCGCTATGGCTACACCTTC. Translated: CASSSLRKTRYGYTF.

This clone came up a few times. This chain links TRBV5-1 with TRBJ2-1; D is ambiguous. The length of the CDR3 is 12 residues. Trimming cost V 0 bases and J 7 bases, with 5 bases left between them. Germline loops: CDR1 SGHRS, CDR2 YFSETQ. CDR3 amino acids: CASSLVQNEQFF. The CDR3, as DNA: TGCGCCAGCAGCTTGGTCCAAAATGAGCAGTTCTTC.

This clone was detected only a few times. The rearrangement uses TRBV7-3 and TRBJ2-3, with D hard to call. CDR3 length: 12 residues. The V gene lost 4 bases and the J gene lost 2 bases, with 4 bases spanning the gap. The germline V gene has CDR1 SGHTA and CDR2 FQGTGA. CDR3 protein: CASSSPTDTQYF. The CDR3 nucleotides are TGTGCCAGCAGCTCCCCCACAGATACGCAGTATTTT.

This clone was seen a handful of times. J is TRBJ2-3 and V is TRBV7-9, with 7 bases aligning to TRBD1. Germline lookup yields CDR1 SEHNR and CDR2 FQNEAQ (reference sequence). CDR3 length: 15 residues. Trimming at V came to 1 base and at J to 7 bases, leaving 8 bases not matched to a gene. CDR3 loop: CASSLGGGRPHTQYF. In DNA, the CDR3 is TGTGCCAGCAGCTTAGGAGGGGGCCGGCCCCATACGCAGTATTTT.

A few counts support this clone. This chain links TRBV23-1 with TRBJ2-3, with D possibly matching TRBD2 (6 bases). TRBV23-1 is noted as an ORF with a role that remains uncertain. V lost 7 bases and J lost 2, with 16 bases in between. The CDR3 consists of 15 residues. CDR3 amino acids: CASTRRRGPTDTQYF. In DNA form, the CDR3 reads TGCGCCAGCACCCGGAGGAGGGGCCCCACAGATACGCAGTATTTT.

This clone has only a few counts. This rearrangement joins TRBV15 to TRBJ2-4; possible D gene TRBD2, 6 bases. Trimming took 1 base from V and 0 from J, leaving 22 bases between them. Per germline, CDR1 LNHNV and CDR2 YYDKDF (reference sequence). The CDR3 spans 20 residues. CDR3 in amino acids: CATSRAPAGRILLAKNIQYF. In DNA form, the CDR3 reads TGTGCCACCAGCAGAGCCCCGGCGGGGAGGATACTACTAGCCAAAAACATTCAGTACTTC.

The chain joins TRBV10-3 to TRBJ2-1; D is perhaps TRBD2 (7 bases). V lost 8 bases, J lost 11 bases, and 19 bases lay in between. Germline CDR1 is ENHRY and CDR2 is SYGVKD. The CDR3 runs to 13 residues. The CDR3 nucleotides read TGTGCCATCGCTACGGGGGGCATCATACAGCAGTTCTTC. Translating gives CAIATGGIIQQFF.

This clone appeared a few times. This chain connects TRBV7-9 to TRBJ2-7; 7 bases agree with TRBD1. V lost 5 bases to trimming and J lost 2 bases; unmatched junction nucleotides: 6. CDR3 length equals 14 residues. Germline CDR1 and CDR2: SEHNR and FQNEAQ (reference sequence). The CDR3, as DNA: TGTGCCAGCAGCGCTTCCGGGACAGCCTACGAGCAGTACTTC. Translating it yields CASSASGTAYEQYF.

The rearrangement links TRBV7-2 to TRBJ2-7, with 11 positions matching TRBD2. This CDR3 spans 15 amino acids. J gave up 3 bases and V 5 bases, and 6 bases lay outside the gene matches. Looked up from germline, CDR1 is SGHTA and CDR2 is FQGNSA. In DNA, the CDR3 is TGTGCCAGCAGCCCGACTAGCGGGACATTCTACGAGCAGTACTTC. It encodes CASSPTSGTFYEQYF.

A few counts support this clone. The chain has TRBV9 and TRBJ2-3; 7 bases are a match to TRBD2. With 3 bases clipped from V and 1 base from J, the junction kept 5 bases outside the gene matches. This CDR3 comprises 15 residues. CDR1 is SGDLS, CDR2 YYNGEE, per germline. CDR3 DNA sequence: TGTGCCAGCAGCGCTGGGGGGGGAGGCACAGATACGCAGTATTTT. This gives the protein CASSAGGGGTDTQYF.

As for this clone: The junction and the germline gene differ at one end; a read error may be behind it. The V gene is TRBV7-9, the J gene TRBJ1-5; no reliable D call. This CDR3 contains 10 residues. The germline CDR1 and CDR2 sequences are SEHNR and FQNEAQ (reference sequence). The CDR3 region has the DNA TGTGCCAACAGCAATCAGCCCCAGCATTTT. It is translated as CANSNQPQHF. Using reference TRBV7-9 and TRBJ1-5 for the parts outside the CDR3, the full variable domain is DTGVSQNPRHKITKRGQNVTFRCDPISEHNRLYWYRQTLGQGPEFLTYFQNEAQLEKSRLLSDRFSAERPKGSFSTLEIQRTEQGDSAMYLCANSNQPQHFGDGTRLSIL.

This clone was recorded a few times. V gene TRBV27 combines with J gene TRBJ1-2; 10 bases align to TRBD1. Germline assignment: CDR1 MNHEY and CDR2 SMNVEV (reference sequence). The V gene end was trimmed by 1 base and the J gene end by 8 bases; junction bases not matched to a gene: 7. CDR3 size: 15 residues. The CDR3 nucleotides read TGTGCCAGCAGTTTATTAGGGGGACAGGGGATCGGCTACACCTTC. This codes for CASSLLGGQGIGYTF.